This is a list of T cell receptor beta chains from one sample in a study of blood T cells in healthy people across ages. Via MiXCR, TCRdb re-called the 5' RACE reads, giving one row per CDR3 protein. The repertoire has 1.5 million to 1.8 million distinct CDR3 sequences, 35% to 45% of them found once; the top ten carry approximately 4.1%. The sequenced material came from blood. Receptors were obtained from a woman aged 18-29 years in good health. The CDR3 runs from the conserved cysteine through the conserved F or W. Each record gives: CDR3 DNA, CDR3 protein, clone size, V gene, D gene, J gene. The D gene is left open where the match is weak. Clone size is shown for a subset of rows, as once, few, many or a class of expanded clone.

CDR3 DNA: TGTGCCAGCAGCTTAACTGTTTTTGGGATCCGAGGCGAGCAGTACTTC; CDR3 protein: CASSLTVFGIRGEQYF; clone size: .; V gene: TRBV7-2; D gene: .; J gene: TRBJ2-7
CDR3 DNA: TGTGCCAGCAGCCGACGGACAGGGGGCCTAGACAATCAGCCCCAGCATTTT; CDR3 protein: CASSRRTGGLDNQPQHF; clone size: .; V gene: TRBV7-8; D gene: TRBD1; J gene: TRBJ1-5
CDR3 DNA: TGTGCCAGCAGCGAAGGGGACTTTTCCTCCTACAATGAGCAGTTCTTC; CDR3 protein: CASSEGDFSSYNEQFF; clone size: .; V gene: TRBV21-1; D gene: .; J gene: TRBJ2-1
CDR3 DNA: TGCAGCGCCAGGGGAGCGGGAATGTGGCCCAAAAACATTCAGTACTTC; CDR3 protein: CSARGAGMWPKNIQYF; clone size: .; V gene: TRBV29-1; D gene: .; J gene: TRBJ2-4
CDR3 DNA: TGTGCCAGCAGCTTAGAAGGCAGGGCATCTTCCGAGCAGTACTTC; CDR3 protein: CASSLEGRASSEQYF; clone size: .; V gene: TRBV7-2; D gene: .; J gene: TRBJ2-7
CDR3 DNA: TGTGCCAGCAGCTTAGTCTTCAGCAGCACAGATACGCAGTATTTT; CDR3 protein: CASSLVFSSTDTQYF; clone size: many; V gene: TRBV7-9; D gene: .; J gene: TRBJ2-3
CDR3 DNA: TGTGCCGGCACCCCTGGGGGACGCCCTTATGGCTACACCTTC; CDR3 protein: CAGTPGGRPYGYTF; clone size: once; V gene: TRBV28; D gene: .; J gene: TRBJ1-2
CDR3 DNA: TGTGCCAGAAGCAAAGTAGGGTCCTACTATGGCTACACCTTC; CDR3 protein: CARSKVGSYYGYTF; clone size: .; V gene: TRBV21-1; D gene: .; J gene: TRBJ1-2
CDR3 DNA: TGTGCCAGCAGTTATGATTGGAACCAAGAGACCCAGTACTTC; CDR3 protein: CASSYDWNQETQYF; clone size: .; V gene: TRBV6-5; D gene: .; J gene: TRBJ2-5
CDR3 DNA: TGTGCCATCAGTGAGGCGGGACGGAATACCTACGAGCAGTACTTC; CDR3 protein: CAISEAGRNTYEQYF; clone size: .; V gene: TRBV10-3; D gene: .; J gene: TRBJ2-7
CDR3 DNA: TGTGCCAACGAGAGAATAGTCCAAGAGACCCAGTACTTC; CDR3 protein: CANERIVQETQYF; clone size: .; V gene: TRBV2; D gene: .; J gene: TRBJ2-5
CDR3 DNA: TGCGCCAGCAGCTTGTCGCGGAGTAGCTCCTACAATGAGCAGTACTTC; CDR3 protein: CASSLSRSSSYNEQYF; clone size: .; V gene: TRBV5-1; D gene: .; J gene: TRBJ2-7
CDR3 DNA: TGTGCCAGCAGTCATCCGCGCAATGAGCAGTACTTC; CDR3 protein: CASSHPRNEQYF; clone size: .; V gene: TRBV12-3/TRBV12-4; D gene: .; J gene: TRBJ2-7
CDR3 DNA: TGTGCCAGCAGTTTAGCGGGGCTCGTGAACTATGGCTACACCTTC; CDR3 protein: CASSLAGLVNYGYTF; clone size: .; V gene: TRBV12-3/TRBV12-4; D gene: .; J gene: TRBJ1-2
CDR3 DNA: TGTGCCAGCAGCTTTAGCGGGAGGGGGAATGAGCAGTACTTC; CDR3 protein: CASSFSGRGNEQYF; clone size: .; V gene: TRBV5-6; D gene: TRBD2; J gene: TRBJ2-7
CDR3 DNA: TGTGCCAGCAGCACGGGACGGGAGAACTATGGCTACACCTTC; CDR3 protein: CASSTGRENYGYTF; clone size: .; V gene: TRBV13; D gene: .; J gene: TRBJ1-2
CDR3 DNA: TGCAGTGCTAGAGATTTGAGGCGGGGGGGCTCGGAAGAGCAGTACTTC; CDR3 protein: CSARDLRRGGSEEQYF; clone size: .; V gene: TRBV20-1; D gene: TRBD2; J gene: TRBJ2-5
CDR3 DNA: TGTGCCAGCAGTGAAGGGACAGGTCGGCATCAGCCCCAGCATTTT; CDR3 protein: CASSEGTGRHQPQHF; clone size: few; V gene: TRBV12-3/TRBV12-4; D gene: TRBD1; J gene: TRBJ1-5
CDR3 DNA: TGTGCCAGCAGCCCCCAGCATGCCCAAAACATTCAGTACTTC; CDR3 protein: CASSPQHAQNIQYF; clone size: few; V gene: TRBV7-2; D gene: .; J gene: TRBJ2-4
CDR3 DNA: TGTGCCAGCAGAAGGACTAGCGGAACCCACAATTCCTACGAGCAGTACTTC; CDR3 protein: CASRRTSGTHNSYEQYF; clone size: .; V gene: TRBV12-3/TRBV12-4; D gene: TRBD2; J gene: TRBJ2-7
CDR3 DNA: TGTGCCAGCAGTTTCACCGGGACTGGAGAGCAGTACTTC; CDR3 protein: CASSFTGTGEQYF; clone size: .; V gene: TRBV27; D gene: .; J gene: TRBJ2-5
CDR3 DNA: TGCAGTGCTCTTAATTTTAGAGTTATGGAGCAGTTCTTC; CDR3 protein: CSALNFRVMEQFF; clone size: .; V gene: TRBV20-1; D gene: .; J gene: TRBJ2-1
CDR3 DNA: TGTGCCAGCAGCGCCGAAACAGTAGCTAACGATGGCTACACCTTC; CDR3 protein: CASSAETVANDGYTF; clone size: .; V gene: TRBV9; D gene: .; J gene: TRBJ1-2
CDR3 DNA: TGCAGTGCTCAATATTCGACAGGGGGGAGCAATCAGCCCCAGCATTTT; CDR3 protein: CSAQYSTGGSNQPQHF; clone size: .; V gene: TRBV20-1; D gene: TRBD1; J gene: TRBJ1-5
CDR3 DNA: TGTGCCAGCAGCTTCCAGGCATATGGCTACACCTTC; CDR3 protein: CASSFQAYGYTF; clone size: .; V gene: TRBV7-2; D gene: .; J gene: TRBJ1-2
CDR3 DNA: TGTGCCAGCAGGACCCGGGTCCTCTACACAGATACGCAGTATTTT; CDR3 protein: CASRTRVLYTDTQYF; clone size: few; V gene: TRBV7-2; D gene: .; J gene: TRBJ2-3
CDR3 DNA: TGTGCCAGCAGTGCCGGGACACTCTATGGCTACACCTTC; CDR3 protein: CASSAGTLYGYTF; clone size: .; V gene: TRBV12-3/TRBV12-4; D gene: .; J gene: TRBJ1-2
CDR3 DNA: TGCGCCAGCAGCCAAGAACCGGTTTCCTACAATGAGCAGTTCTTC; CDR3 protein: CASSQEPVSYNEQFF; clone size: .; V gene: TRBV4-1; D gene: .; J gene: TRBJ2-1
CDR3 DNA: TGCGCCAGCAGCTTGGAGGGGGGGTCCTACACCTACGAGCAGTACTTC; CDR3 protein: CASSLEGGSYTYEQYF; clone size: .; V gene: TRBV5-1; D gene: .; J gene: TRBJ2-7
CDR3 DNA: TGTGCCAGCAGTGAATCCTACGGTGCGAACACCGGGGAGCTGTTTTTT; CDR3 protein: CASSESYGANTGELFF; clone size: few; V gene: TRBV25-1; D gene: .; J gene: TRBJ2-2
CDR3 DNA: TGTGCCGTGGGCTACACTGAAGCTTTCTTT; CDR3 protein: CAVGYTEAFF; clone size: .; V gene: TRBV6-2/TRBV6-3; D gene: .; J gene: TRBJ1-1
CDR3 DNA: TGCAGTGCTGGAGTCCCCAAGAGACCCATGCTTGAGCAGTTCTTC; CDR3 protein: CSAGVPKRPMLEQFF; clone size: .; V gene: TRBV20-1; D gene: .; J gene: TRBJ2-1
CDR3 DNA: TGTGCCAGCAGCCCACTCAGGGTCCCCTACAATGAGCAGTTCTTC; CDR3 protein: CASSPLRVPYNEQFF; clone size: .; V gene: TRBV7-8; D gene: .; J gene: TRBJ2-1
CDR3 DNA: TGTGCCAGCAGCGTAGGTCTCCGGACTAGTGTCTACAATGAGCAGTTCTTC; CDR3 protein: CASSVGLRTSVYNEQFF; clone size: .; V gene: TRBV9; D gene: TRBD2; J gene: TRBJ2-1
CDR3 DNA: TGCAGTGCGAAAACCGGGACTAGCGGGAGAAGGGATACGCAGTATTTT; CDR3 protein: CSAKTGTSGRRDTQYF; clone size: few; V gene: TRBV20-1; D gene: TRBD2; J gene: TRBJ2-3
CDR3 DNA: TGTGCCAGCAGCTCTACTAGCGACAATGAGCAGTACTTC; CDR3 protein: CASSSTSDNEQYF; clone size: .; V gene: TRBV7-3; D gene: TRBD2; J gene: TRBJ2-5
CDR3 DNA: TGCAGTGCTAATCTATACGGAGAGACCCAGTACTTC; CDR3 protein: CSANLYGETQYF; clone size: many; V gene: TRBV20-1; D gene: .; J gene: TRBJ2-5
CDR3 DNA: TGTGCCAGCAGCTTAATCGGTCCCGAGCAGTTCTTC; CDR3 protein: CASSLIGPEQFF; clone size: few; V gene: TRBV7-9; D gene: .; J gene: TRBJ2-1
CDR3 DNA: TGCAGGGGACAATCAACAGATACGCAGTATTTT; CDR3 protein: CRGQSTDTQYF; clone size: .; V gene: TRBV20-1; D gene: .; J gene: TRBJ2-3
CDR3 DNA: TGTGCCAGCAGCTTCGCGGCGGGACGCACAGATACGCAGTATTTT; CDR3 protein: CASSFAAGRTDTQYF; clone size: .; V gene: TRBV7-3; D gene: .; J gene: TRBJ2-3